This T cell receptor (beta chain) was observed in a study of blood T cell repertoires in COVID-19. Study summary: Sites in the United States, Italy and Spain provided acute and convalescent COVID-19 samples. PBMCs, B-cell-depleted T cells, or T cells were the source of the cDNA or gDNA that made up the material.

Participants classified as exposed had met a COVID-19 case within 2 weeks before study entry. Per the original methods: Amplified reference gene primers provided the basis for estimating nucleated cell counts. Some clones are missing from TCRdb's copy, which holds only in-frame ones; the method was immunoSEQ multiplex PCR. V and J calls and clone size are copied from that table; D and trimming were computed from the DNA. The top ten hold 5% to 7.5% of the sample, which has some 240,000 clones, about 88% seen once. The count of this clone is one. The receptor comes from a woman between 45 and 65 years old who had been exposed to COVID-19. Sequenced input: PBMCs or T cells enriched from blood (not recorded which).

The CDR3 bases are TGTGCCAGCAGCACCGGGGGGGGTGAAGCTTTCTTT. This encodes CASSTGGGEAFF. V is TRBV3-1 (or the pseudogene TRBV3-2) and J is TRBJ1-1; tentative D call: TRBD1 (5 bases). The CDR3 has 12 residues. Per the germline V gene, CDR1 is LGHDT and CDR2 is YNNKEL (reference sequence). V was clipped by 5 bases and J by 7 bases, with 11 bases between them.